These T cell receptor beta chains were read from a single sample in a study of blood T cell repertoires in COVID-19. Sequencing was performed with immunoSEQ multiplex PCR; in TCRdb, only in-frame clones are kept and a portion is missing. This table holds over 95,000 clones, roughly 80% found once. Sequencing was performed on peripheral blood. The receptors were sampled from a human donor in a cohort sampled during active COVID-19. Both conserved end residues are part of each CDR3. A D gene is named only where the DNA matches it firmly. The size field is filled for only some rows; it gives once, few, many or a size class.

V: TRBV4-2
D: -
size: -
J: TRBJ1-2
CDR3: CASSQDNPAANYGYTF
DNA: TGTGCCAGCAGCCAAGATAATCCCGCGGCTAACTATGGCTACACCTTC

V: TRBV11-3
D: -
size: -
J: TRBJ1-3
CDR3: CASSPRSGNTIYF
DNA: TGTGCCAGCAGCCCACGGTCTGGAAACACCATATATTTT

V: TRBV6-5
D: TRBD1
size: few
J: TRBJ1-2
CDR3: CASRGQGGYGYTF
DNA: TGTGCCAGCAGGGGACAGGGGGGCTATGGCTACACCTTC

V: TRBV10-1
D: -
size: few
J: TRBJ1-1
CDR3: CAITSLAEAFF
DNA: TGCGCCATCACTTCCTTGGCTGAAGCTTTCTTT

V: TRBV29-1
D: -
size: few
J: TRBJ1-3
CDR3: CSVEHRSGNTIYF
DNA: TGCAGCGTTGAGCACAGGTCCGGAAACACCATATATTTT

V: TRBV7-8
D: -
size: -
J: TRBJ2-7
CDR3: CASSLYRGYSSYEQYF
DNA: TGTGCCAGCAGCTTATATCGGGGTTATAGCTCCTACGAGCAGTACTTC

V: TRBV12-3/TRBV12-4
D: TRBD1
size: once
J: TRBJ1-1
CDR3: CASRGTGKGEAFF
DNA: TGTGCCAGCCGCGGGACAGGGAAGGGTGAAGCTTTCTTT

V: TRBV3-1/TRBV3-2
D: -
size: few
J: TRBJ2-1
CDR3: CASSQRGGAGLTVGDEQFF
DNA: TGTGCCAGCAGCCAGAGGGGGGGCGCGGGACTCACCGTTGGGGATGAGCAGTTCTTC

V: TRBV5-4
D: TRBD1
size: once
J: TRBJ2-6
CDR3: CASSSRQGFFSGANVLTF
DNA: TGTGCCAGCAGCTCCCGACAGGGTTTCTTTTCTGGGGCCAACGTCCTGACTTTC

V: TRBV29-1
D: -
size: -
J: TRBJ2-1
CDR3: CSVDDRGYNEQFF
DNA: TGCAGCGTTGATGATCGGGGTTACAATGAGCAGTTCTTC

V: TRBV2
D: -
size: once
J: TRBJ1-1
CDR3: CASSEAWLGNEAFF
DNA: TGTGCCAGCAGTGAAGCGTGGCTGGGCAATGAAGCTTTCTTT

V: TRBV28
D: TRBD2
size: -
J: TRBJ2-7
CDR3: CASSLAGGAYEQYF
DNA: TGTGCCAGCAGCCTAGCGGGAGGGGCCTACGAGCAGTACTTC

V: TRBV13
D: -
size: -
J: TRBJ1-1
CDR3: CASSLGRDLNTEAFF
DNA: TGTGCCAGCAGCTTAGGGCGGGACCTGAACACTGAAGCTTTCTTT

V: TRBV5-4
D: TRBD1
size: -
J: TRBJ2-2
CDR3: CASSLGQGAYLFF
DNA: TGTGCCAGCAGCCTCGGACAGGGGGCATACCTGTTTTTT

V: TRBV30
D: TRBD1
size: few
J: TRBJ1-2
CDR3: CAWHRGPGYTF
DNA: TGTGCCTGGCACAGGGGGCCTGGCTACACCTTC

V: TRBV6-5
D: -
size: -
J: TRBJ1-2
CDR3: CASSYTGLGYGYTF
DNA: TGTGCCAGCAGTTATACAGGGCTGGGCTATGGCTACACCTTC

V: TRBV2
D: TRBD1
size: -
J: TRBJ1-2
CDR3: CASSELGGGYTF
DNA: TGTGCCAGCAGTGAACTAGGGGGCGGCTACACCTTC

V: TRBV27
D: -
size: -
J: TRBJ2-7
CDR3: CASSFLLGAEQYF
DNA: TGTGCCAGCAGTTTCCTGTTGGGGGCCGAGCAGTACTTC

V: TRBV30
D: -
size: once
J: TRBJ2-7
CDR3: CAWSVAGTPRTYEQYF
DNA: TGTGCCTGGAGTGTAGCCGGGACTCCGAGGACTTACGAGCAGTACTTC

V: TRBV5-1
D: TRBD1
size: -
J: TRBJ2-7
CDR3: CASSLRGTANYEQYF
DNA: TGCGCCAGCAGCTTGCGAGGGACAGCTAACTACGAGCAGTACTTC

V: TRBV9
D: -
size: once
J: TRBJ1-6
CDR3: CASSVSGSSYNSPLHF
DNA: TGTGCCAGCAGCGTAAGTGGGAGCTCCTATAATTCACCCCTCCACTTT

V: TRBV2
D: -
size: -
J: TRBJ1-3
CDR3: CASSGQAVSGNTIYF
DNA: TGTGCCAGCAGTGGACAGGCGGTTTCTGGAAACACCATATATTTT

V: TRBV21-1
D: -
size: -
J: TRBJ1-2
CDR3: CASSLQGSYGYTF
DNA: TGTGCCAGCAGCCTACAGGGGAGCTATGGCTACACCTTC

V: TRBV5-1
D: -
size: -
J: TRBJ2-7
CDR3: CASRRGIYEQYF
DNA: TGCGCCAGCAGACGGGGTATCTACGAGCAGTACTTC

V: TRBV5-1
D: -
size: -
J: TRBJ2-7
CDR3: CASSLERTSSYEQYF
DNA: TGCGCCAGCAGCTTGGAACGGACAAGCTCCTACGAGCAGTACTTC

V: TRBV6-1
D: TRBD2
size: -
J: TRBJ2-7
CDR3: CASSAQIPRTSGAYEQYF
DNA: TGTGCCAGCAGTGCACAAATACCCCGGACTAGCGGCGCCTACGAGCAGTACTTC

V: TRBV10-3
D: -
size: few
J: TRBJ2-5
CDR3: CAISESIPGSARETQYF
DNA: TGTGCCATCAGTGAGTCGATACCAGGATCGGCACGAGAGACCCAGTACTTC

V: TRBV6-5
D: -
size: -
J: TRBJ2-3
CDR3: CASAASTDTQYF
DNA: TGTGCCAGCGCGGCTAGCACAGATACGCAGTATTTT

V: TRBV30
D: TRBD1
size: -
J: TRBJ2-2
CDR3: CAYQTGGPTGELFF
DNA: TGTGCCTACCAGACAGGGGGGCCCACCGGGGAGCTGTTTTTT

V: TRBV28
D: -
size: -
J: TRBJ2-2
CDR3: CASSFGLGELFF
DNA: TGTGCCAGCAGTTTTGGGCTGGGGGAGCTGTTTTTT

V: TRBV19
D: TRBD1
size: -
J: TRBJ1-5
CDR3: CASSILGQGGQPQHF
DNA: TGTGCCAGTAGTATCCTCGGACAGGGCGGCCAGCCCCAGCATTTT

V: TRBV24-1
D: -
size: -
J: TRBJ2-6
CDR3: CATRQSFSGANVLTF
DNA: TGTGCCACCAGGCAGTCTTTCTCTGGGGCCAACGTCCTGACTTTC

V: TRBV5-1
D: -
size: -
J: TRBJ1-4
CDR3: CASSLVPGLNEKLFF
DNA: TGCGCCAGCAGCTTGGTGCCCGGGTTGAACGAAAAACTGTTTTTT

V: TRBV20-1
D: -
size: -
J: TRBJ1-3
CDR3: CSASGTTGNTIYF
DNA: TGCAGTGCTAGTGGGACAACTGGAAACACCATATATTTT

V: TRBV4-3
D: TRBD2
size: -
J: TRBJ2-1
CDR3: CASSQGSSGMGNEQFF
DNA: TGCGCCAGCAGCCAAGGTTCTAGCGGGATGGGAAATGAGCAGTTCTTC

V: TRBV6-5
D: -
size: -
J: TRBJ2-2
CDR3: CASSYGPGELFF
DNA: TGTGCCAGCAGTTATGGCCCCGGGGAGCTGTTTTTT

V: TRBV6-5
D: -
size: -
J: TRBJ2-7
CDR3: CASSLTTGTRRYEQYF
DNA: TGTGCCAGCAGTTTGACGACCGGGACAAGGAGATACGAGCAGTACTTC

V: TRBV21-1
D: -
size: -
J: TRBJ2-7
CDR3: CASSKVGGVSEQYF
DNA: TGTGCCAGCAGCAAAGTTGGAGGTGTTTCCGAGCAGTACTTC

V: TRBV13
D: TRBD1
size: -
J: TRBJ1-6
CDR3: CASSSGPGQGPNSPLHF
DNA: TGTGCCAGCAGCTCAGGACCGGGACAGGGTCCGAATTCACCCCTCCACTTT

V: TRBV4-1
D: TRBD2
size: -
J: TRBJ2-1
CDR3: CASSRTSGSYNEQFF
DNA: TGCGCCAGCAGCCGCACTAGCGGGAGCTACAATGAGCAGTTCTTC

V: TRBV3-1/TRBV3-2
D: -
size: few
J: TRBJ1-6
CDR3: CASSQAVESPLHF
DNA: TGTGCCAGCAGCCAAGCGGTGGAGTCACCCCTCCACTTT

V: TRBV28
D: -
size: once
J: TRBJ1-3
CDR3: CASSDRARRNTIYF
DNA: TGTGCCAGCAGTGATAGAGCCCGCAGGAACACCATATATTTT

V: TRBV6-1
D: -
size: -
J: TRBJ1-5
CDR3: CASSDNRASNQPQHF
DNA: TGTGCCAGCAGTGATAACAGGGCGAGCAATCAGCCCCAGCATTTT

V: TRBV5-1
D: TRBD2
size: -
J: TRBJ2-7
CDR3: CASSSGLAGVEQYF
DNA: TGCGCCAGCAGCTCGGGACTAGCGGGAGTCGAGCAGTACTTC

V: TRBV6-6
D: TRBD2
size: -
J: TRBJ2-1
CDR3: CASSPLAGGNEQFF
DNA: TGTGCCAGCAGTCCCTTAGCGGGAGGAAATGAGCAGTTCTTC

V: TRBV6-2/TRBV6-3
D: -
size: once
J: TRBJ1-1
CDR3: CASSPRAMNTEAFF
DNA: TGTGCCAGCAGTCCGAGGGCCATGAACACTGAAGCTTTCTTT

V: TRBV7-2
D: TRBD2
size: once
J: TRBJ2-5
CDR3: CASSIIAGTRLGETQYF
DNA: TGTGCCAGCAGCATCATCGCCGGGACTAGATTGGGAGAGACCCAGTACTTC

V: TRBV28
D: -
size: -
J: TRBJ1-2
CDR3: CATADSYGYTF
DNA: TGTGCCACTGCGGACTCCTATGGCTACACCTTC